This TCR beta chain was identified during a study of vaccination and CD4 T cells after COVID-19. The CDR3 covers 14 residues. J gave up 4 bases and V 10 bases, and 11 bases lay outside the gene matches. Looked up from germline, CDR1 is MNHNS and CDR2 is SASEGT. With the Oncomine TCR Beta short-read assay, DNA from cultured CD4+ T cells was sequenced. MiXCR, applied by TCRdb to the PCR reads, yields one record per CDR3 protein. The repertoire includes about 14,000 distinct CDR3 sequences, 51% of them detected once, and approximately 10% sits in the top ten. Stated treatment: roughly 10-day PBMC culture with coronavirus spike peptide pools or control peptides (ViraFEST assay). A word on this clonotype: The antigen remains undetermined.

The TCR comes from a human donor who had recovered from COVID-19. The rearrangement uses TRBV6-1 and TRBJ2-3, with 7 bases fitting TRBD1. The sequenced material came from CD4+ T cells from blood, cultured in vitro. CDR3 coding DNA: TGTGCCAACGGCAAGGGGGCGGGCCCAGATACGCAGTATTTT. It translates to CANGKGAGPDTQYF.